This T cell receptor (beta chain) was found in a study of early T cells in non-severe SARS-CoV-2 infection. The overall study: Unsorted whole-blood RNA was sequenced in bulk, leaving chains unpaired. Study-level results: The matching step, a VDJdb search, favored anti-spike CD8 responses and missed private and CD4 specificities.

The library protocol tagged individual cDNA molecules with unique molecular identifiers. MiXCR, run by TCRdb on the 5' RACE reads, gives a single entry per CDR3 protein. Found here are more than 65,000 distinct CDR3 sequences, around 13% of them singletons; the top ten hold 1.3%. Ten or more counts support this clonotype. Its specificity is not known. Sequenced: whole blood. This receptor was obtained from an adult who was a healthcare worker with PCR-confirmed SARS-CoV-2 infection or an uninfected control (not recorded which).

This CDR3 is CASSYLVTLATEAFF. DNA of the CDR3: TGTGCCAGCAGTTACTTAGTCACCTTGGCCACTGAAGCTTTCTTT. The chain has TRBV6-6 and TRBJ1-1; D is unclear. The ends were cut back, 1 base at V and 4 bases at J, with 13 bases in the middle. The CDR3 is made up of 15 amino acids. Germline V gives CDR1 MNHNY, CDR2 SVGAGI (reference sequence).